This TCR beta chain was captured by sequencing in a study of blood T cell repertoires in COVID-19. Here immunoSEQ multiplex PCR was the method, and the copy in TCRdb shows in-frame clones only, minus some. The data contain about 240,000 clones, about nine tenths of them singletons. The CDR3 sequence is 13 residues long. The germline gives CDR1 SGDLS, CDR2 YYNGEE. Trimming removed 8 bases from V and 8 bases from J; junction bases left unmatched: 8. The receptor was isolated from a man between 60 and 70 years old with acute or convalescent COVID-19. The chain is built from TRBV9 and TRBJ2-1; 9 bases fit TRBD2. Sequenced: peripheral blood. Written as DNA, the CDR3 is TGTGCCAGGGGGGGACTAGCAGTCCATGAGCAGTTCTTC. Amino acid sequence: CARGGLAVHEQFF.